This TCR beta chain was sequenced in a study of shared clonotypes between healthy human individuals. Every subset's genomic DNA went evenly onto several immunoSEQ plates. Profiled with immunoSEQ multiplex PCR; TCRdb holds only in-frame clones, not every one. Here the sample spans about 1.1 million clones, about 80% being singletons. The CDR3 runs to 14 residues. V shed 6 bases, J shed 8 bases, and the junction held 10 bases outside the gene matches. CDR1 SGHAT and CDR2 FQNNGV come from the germline V gene. A single count supports this clone. The antigen remains unidentified. Study-wide results and limits: Four donors shared 4.5% to 6.5% of their naive CD4 clonotypes. Rarefaction indicated that sorted-subset sequencing remained incomplete although depth was large.

Sample: memory CD4+ T cells from PBMCs. Subset specified: CD45RA-negative fraction. The genes are TRBV11-2 and TRBJ1-3, with 7 positions matching TRBD1. This TCR was sampled from a man aged 18 to 30 in good health. Some clones in this sample may be carry-over from other donors' samples. The chain's CDR3 is CASRLQGDRHTIYF. CDR3 DNA: TGTGCCAGCAGACTCCAGGGGGACCGGCACACCATATATTTT.